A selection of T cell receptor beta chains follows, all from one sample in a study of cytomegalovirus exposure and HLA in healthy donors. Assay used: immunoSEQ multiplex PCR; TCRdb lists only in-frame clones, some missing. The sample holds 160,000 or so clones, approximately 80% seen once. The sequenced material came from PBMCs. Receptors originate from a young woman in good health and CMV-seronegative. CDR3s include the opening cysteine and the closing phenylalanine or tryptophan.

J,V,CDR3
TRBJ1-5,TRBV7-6,CASRGGWKQPQHF
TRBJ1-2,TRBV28,CASSLSGRGKYEGYTF
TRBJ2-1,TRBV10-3,CAISGQGNEQFF
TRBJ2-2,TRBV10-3,CAISEDRNTGELFF
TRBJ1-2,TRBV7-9,CASSSAGTATYGYTF
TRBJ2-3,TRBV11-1,CASSLGTGTDTQYF
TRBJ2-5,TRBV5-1,CASSLAKGARETQYF
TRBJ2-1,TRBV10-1,CASSQSSGQINEQFF
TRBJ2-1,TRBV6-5,CASTQGRKQFF
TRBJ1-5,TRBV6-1,CASRADRASNQPQHF
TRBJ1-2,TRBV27,CASSLSGLSGTGIETYGYTF
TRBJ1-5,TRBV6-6,CASCLGGSGQPQHF
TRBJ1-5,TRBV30,CAWSKEGDQPQHF
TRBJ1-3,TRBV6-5,CASRADRVSGNTIYF
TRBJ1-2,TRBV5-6,CASSIEDRGGFYGYTF
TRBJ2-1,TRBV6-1,CASSEVSGGRYNEQFF
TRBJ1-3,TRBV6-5,CASSYDSPYSGNTIYF
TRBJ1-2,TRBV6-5,CASSTPGRGYTF
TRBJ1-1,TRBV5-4,CASSLKRYRKDTEAFF
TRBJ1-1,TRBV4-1,CASSPRTKTGIAEAFF
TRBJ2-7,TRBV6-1,CASSLQGNEQYF
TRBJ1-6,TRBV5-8,CASSMTVPNSPLHF
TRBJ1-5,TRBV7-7,CARGREYAQPQHF
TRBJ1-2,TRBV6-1,CASSERRGYTF
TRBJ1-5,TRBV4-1,CASSQEGQGGNQPQHF
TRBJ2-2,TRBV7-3,CASSLTRTAGELFF
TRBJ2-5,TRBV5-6,CASSLVGGNQETQYF
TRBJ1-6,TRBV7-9,CASSLVPSGTVAPLHF
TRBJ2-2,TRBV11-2,CASSFRQGVTGELFF
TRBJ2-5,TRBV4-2,CASSASQLAGEHSQETQYF
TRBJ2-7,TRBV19,CATQAGTGAYEQYF
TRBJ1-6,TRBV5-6,CASSLAGGTGYNSPLHF
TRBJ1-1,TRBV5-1,CASTTAGSNTEAFF
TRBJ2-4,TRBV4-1,CASKSGGSNIQYF
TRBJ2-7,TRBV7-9,CASSLDYSYEQYF
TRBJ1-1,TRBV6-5,CASRNAGINTEAFF
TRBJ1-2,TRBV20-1,CSARDGRRDTF